The subject of this entry is one T cell receptor beta chain. No antigen is known for it. This sample stems from a study of OX40 agonist ivuxolimab in advanced cancers. As for the study in general: Patients were dosed intravenously with ivuxolimab at 0.01 to 10 mg/kg every 2 weeks.

The cohort excluded patients with autoimmune disease history or systemic immunosuppression. Findings and limits, study-wide: On average, CD8+ T cells had more expanded clones than CD4+.

TCRdb keeps only in-frame clones here, not all; method: immunoSEQ multiplex PCR. Here the sample spans about 120,000 clones, just under 95% being singletons. The V end was cut by 5 bases, the J end by 5 bases, with 13 bases between. Germline V gene lookup returns CDR1 MDHEN and CDR2 SYDVKM. The CDR3 has 13 residues. The source was CD4+ or CD8+ T cells sorted from blood, collected in a trial of the OX40 agonist ivuxolimab. The rearrangement links TRBV28 to TRBJ2-7, with D perhaps being TRBD1 or TRBD2 (5 bases each). This clonotype originated in an adult with an advanced solid tumor such as melanoma, head and neck, liver or kidney cancer. The CDR3 spells CASSPPGRNEQYF. The CDR3 DNA reads as TGTGCCAGCAGTCCACCGGGGCGGAACGAGCAGTACTTC.